This T cell receptor beta chain was captured by sequencing in a study of T cells in localized non-small cell lung cancer. For this clone: Its specificity is unknown. The identical CDR3 is also encoded by other nucleotide sequences in the sample.

Method: immunoSEQ multiplex PCR; TCRdb's copy keeps in-frame clones and lacks some. The table includes approximately 57,000 clones, 75% to 90% detected once. Overall study results and limits: Appearances in adjacent lung were noted for a median 57 of the top 100 tumor clones. Sequencing was restricted to one tumor region; therefore, heterogeneity remains possible. The study linked higher blood T cell density to longer overall survival. Peak T cell clonality was found in uninvolved adjacent lung, exceeding tumor.

This clonotype was sampled from a woman aged 40 to 75 with stage I lung adenocarcinoma. This specimen was peripheral blood, taken before any cancer treatment.

The CDR3 DNA reads TGCGCCAGCAGCCCGGCTTCAAACTATGGCTACACCTTC. Amino acid sequence: CASSPASNYGYTF. The chain joins TRBV5-1 to TRBJ1-2; unclear D gene. The CDR3 runs to 13 residues. The V end was cut by 4 bases, the J end by 2 bases, with 9 bases between. Germline V gene lookup returns CDR1 SGHRS and CDR2 YFSETQ.